A selection of T cell receptor beta chains follows, all from one sample in a study of control samples from healthy donors and cancer patients. Sequenced by immunoSEQ multiplex PCR; TCRdb stores in-frame clones only, minus some. The table records around 92,000 clones, more than 75% of them present only once. The sample taken for sequencing was blood. Receptors originate from a man in his 60s in good health. CDR3s include the opening cysteine and the closing phenylalanine or tryptophan. A D gene is named only where the DNA matches it firmly. Size tells how often a clone was seen (once, few, many) or the class of an expanded clone, and some rows leave it out.

V gene	D gene	J gene	clone size	CDR3 DNA	CDR3 protein
TRBV2	.	TRBJ1-4	.	TGTGCCAGCAGAGAACCCGATGAAAAACTGTTTTTT	CASREPDEKLFF
TRBV25-1	.	TRBJ2-2	.	TGTGCCAGCAGTGAATTTGGGGCCGGGGAGCTGTTTTTT	CASSEFGAGELFF
TRBV6-4	TRBD1	TRBJ2-1	.	TGTGCCAGCAGTGACGGGACAGGGGGGAATGAGCAGTTCTTC	CASSDGTGGNEQFF
TRBV28	.	TRBJ2-4	.	TGTGCCAGCGAAGGGGGTGTCGGTGCCAAAAACATTCAGTACTTC	CASEGGVGAKNIQYF
TRBV19	.	TRBJ1-3	.	TGTGCCAGTAGTCCGACGGGACACCCCTACCTATATTTT	CASSPTGHPYLYF
TRBV27	.	TRBJ2-7	.	TGTGCCAGCAGTACTCACGCACCGACTTTCTCCAGGGACCGCTACGAGCAGTACTTC	CASSTHAPTFSRDRYEQYF
TRBV5-1	TRBD1	TRBJ1-3	.	TGCGCCAGCAGCTTGGCCGGGACAGCCCTATCTGGAAACACCATATATTTT	CASSLAGTALSGNTIYF
TRBV18	TRBD1	TRBJ1-2	once	TGTGCCAGCTCACTCGACAGGGATATGGGCTATGGCTACACCTTC	CASSLDRDMGYGYTF
TRBV20-1	.	TRBJ2-1	.	TGCAGTGCTGAATACACGGAGCAGTTCTTC	CSAEYTEQFF
TRBV30	TRBD2	TRBJ2-1	.	TGTGCCTGGAGTGTAAAAGTCCTAGCGGGGGGACACAATGAGCAGTTCTTC	CAWSVKVLAGGHNEQFF
TRBV19	.	TRBJ1-2	.	TGTGCCAGTAGTCGGCCGGGGGCGGGAGGCTACACCTTC	CASSRPGAGGYTF
TRBV29-1	TRBD1	TRBJ1-3	.	TGCAGCGTTGTTGTCAGGGGGCATGGAAACACCATATATTTT	CSVVVRGHGNTIYF
TRBV13	.	TRBJ2-7	.	TGTGCCAGCACCCCGACGCGAGGGGGCGAGCAGTACTTC	CASTPTRGGEQYF
TRBV30	.	TRBJ2-7	.	TGTGCCTGGAGTGTACTTACACACCCCAATTGGGACGAGCAGTACTTC	CAWSVLTHPNWDEQYF
TRBV9	.	TRBJ2-3	.	TGTGCCAGCAGCGTAGGCCTAGCGCAAGATACGCAGTATTTT	CASSVGLAQDTQYF
TRBV7-2	TRBD2	TRBJ2-1	.	TGTGCCAGCTTAAAAGCGGGGATTAATGAGCAGTTCTTC	CASLKAGINEQFF
TRBV9	.	TRBJ1-6	once	TGTGCCAGCAGCTGGAACTCGGGGGGCTATAATTCACCCCTCCACTTT	CASSWNSGGYNSPLHF
TRBV7-9	.	TRBJ2-7	.	TGTGCCAGCAGCACCCGCTCCTACGAGCAGTACTTC	CASSTRSYEQYF
TRBV2	.	TRBJ2-1	few	TGTGCCAGCAGTCGTAGCGGAAGTGAGCAGTTCTTC	CASSRSGSEQFF
TRBV7-8	.	TRBJ2-1	.	TGTGCCAGCAGCTTCGTGGGAGCTAACAATGAGCAGTTCTTC	CASSFVGANNEQFF
TRBV7-2	.	TRBJ1-3	once	TGTGCCAGCAGCTTAGACGGCAGGTCTGGAAACACCATATATTTT	CASSLDGRSGNTIYF
TRBV6-6	TRBD1	TRBJ1-5	.	TGTGCCAGCAGTTCGGGACAGCCAAATCAGCCCCAGCATTTT	CASSSGQPNQPQHF
TRBV19	.	TRBJ1-5	.	TGTGCCAGTAAGGACAGAGCCAATCAGCCCCAGCATTTT	CASKDRANQPQHF
TRBV6-5	.	TRBJ1-1	once	TGTGCCAGCAGTTACTCGCCGGCGGGCACTGAAGCTTTCTTT	CASSYSPAGTEAFF
TRBV6-5	TRBD1	TRBJ1-6	once	TGTGCCAGCAATCCGTCGACAGGGGGCACACCCCTCCACTTT	CASNPSTGGTPLHF
TRBV6-4	TRBD1	TRBJ2-1	.	TGTGCCAGCAGTGATGGGACAGGGAATGGGGAGCAGTTCTTC	CASSDGTGNGEQFF
TRBV5-1	.	TRBJ2-5	.	TGCGCCAGCAGCTTGTTACTGGTCCAAGAGACCCAGTACTTC	CASSLLLVQETQYF
TRBV5-1	TRBD2	TRBJ2-3	.	TGCGCCAGCAGTGCGGGGGGGGCTCATACGCAGTATTTT	CASSAGGAHTQYF
TRBV5-1	.	TRBJ1-1	.	TGCGCCAGCAGCTTGGGGGGCAGGGTGAACACTGAAGCTTTCTTT	CASSLGGRVNTEAFF